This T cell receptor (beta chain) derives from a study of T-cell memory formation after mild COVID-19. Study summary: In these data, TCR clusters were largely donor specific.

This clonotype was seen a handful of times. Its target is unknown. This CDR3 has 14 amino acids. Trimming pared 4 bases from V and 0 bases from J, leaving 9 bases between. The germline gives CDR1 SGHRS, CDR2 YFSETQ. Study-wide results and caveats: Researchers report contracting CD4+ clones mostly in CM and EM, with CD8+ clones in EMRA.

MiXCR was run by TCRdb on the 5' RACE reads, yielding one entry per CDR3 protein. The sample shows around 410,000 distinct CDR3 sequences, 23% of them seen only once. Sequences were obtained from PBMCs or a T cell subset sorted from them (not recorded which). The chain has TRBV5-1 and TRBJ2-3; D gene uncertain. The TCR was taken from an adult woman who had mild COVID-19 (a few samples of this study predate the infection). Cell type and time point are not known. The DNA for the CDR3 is TGCGCCAGCAGCATGACACCCAGCACAGATACGCAGTATTTT. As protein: CASSMTPSTDTQYF.